The present TCR beta chain was sequenced within a study of identical twins. The CDR3 runs to 14 residues. V gave up 2 bases and J gave up 6 bases, with 11 bases separating them. Per the germline V gene, CDR1 is SGHRS and CDR2 is YFSETQ. This clonotype was counted many times. Via MiXCR, TCRdb re-called the 5' RACE reads, giving one row per CDR3 protein. Counted here are about 200,000 distinct CDR3 sequences, around 10% occurring once; the ten biggest clones make up around 5%. Sequenced input: memory (CD45RO+) T cells sorted from blood. The chain carries TRBV5-1 and TRBJ2-2; D is uncertain. The origin of this receptor is a woman younger than 35 in good health. The DNA of the CDR3 is TGCGCCAGCAGCTTATTCCCAGAGGCCGGGGAGCTGTTTTTT. It codes for CASSLFPEAGELFF.